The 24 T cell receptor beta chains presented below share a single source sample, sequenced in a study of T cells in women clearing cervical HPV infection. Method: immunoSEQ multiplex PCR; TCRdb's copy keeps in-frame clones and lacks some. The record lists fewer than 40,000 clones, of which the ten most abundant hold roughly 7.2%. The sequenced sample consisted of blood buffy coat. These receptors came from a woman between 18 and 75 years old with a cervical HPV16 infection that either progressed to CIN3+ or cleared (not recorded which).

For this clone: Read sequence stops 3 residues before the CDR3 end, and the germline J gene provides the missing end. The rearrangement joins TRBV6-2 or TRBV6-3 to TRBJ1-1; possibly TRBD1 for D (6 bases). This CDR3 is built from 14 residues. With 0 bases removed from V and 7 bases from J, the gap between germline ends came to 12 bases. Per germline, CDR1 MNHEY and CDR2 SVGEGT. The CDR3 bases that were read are TGTGCCAGCAGTTACTCGGACAGCCTAGGTGAA. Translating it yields CASSYSDSLGE. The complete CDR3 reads CASSYSDSLGEAFF.

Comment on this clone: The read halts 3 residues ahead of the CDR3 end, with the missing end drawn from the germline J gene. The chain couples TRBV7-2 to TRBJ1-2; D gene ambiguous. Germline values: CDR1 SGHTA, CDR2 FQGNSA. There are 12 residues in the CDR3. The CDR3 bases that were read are TGTGCCAGCAGCGCACAGACCAACGAC. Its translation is CASSAQTND. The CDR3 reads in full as CASSAQTNDYTF.

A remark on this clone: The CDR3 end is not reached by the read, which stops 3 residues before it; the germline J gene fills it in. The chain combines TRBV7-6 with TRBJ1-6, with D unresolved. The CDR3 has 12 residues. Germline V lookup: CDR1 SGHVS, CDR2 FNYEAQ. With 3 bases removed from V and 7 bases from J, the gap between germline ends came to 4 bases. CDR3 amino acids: CASSLANSPLHF. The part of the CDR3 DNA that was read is TGTGCCAGCAGCTTGGCAAATTCACCC.

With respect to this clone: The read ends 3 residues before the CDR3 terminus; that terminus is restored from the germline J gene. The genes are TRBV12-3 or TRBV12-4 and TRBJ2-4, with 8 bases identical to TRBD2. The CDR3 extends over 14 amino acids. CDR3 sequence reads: CASRRSSGEETQYF. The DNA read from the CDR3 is TGTGCCAGCAGACGGAGTAGCGGGGAAGAGACT.

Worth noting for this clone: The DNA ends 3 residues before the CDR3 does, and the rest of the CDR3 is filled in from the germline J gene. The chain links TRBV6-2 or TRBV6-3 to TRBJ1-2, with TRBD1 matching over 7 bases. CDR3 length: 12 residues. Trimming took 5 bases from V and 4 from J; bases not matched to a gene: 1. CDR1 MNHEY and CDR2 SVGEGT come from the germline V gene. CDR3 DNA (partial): TGTGCCAGCAGTCGGGACAGCTATGGC. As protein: CASSRDSYG. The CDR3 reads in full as CASSRDSYGYTF.

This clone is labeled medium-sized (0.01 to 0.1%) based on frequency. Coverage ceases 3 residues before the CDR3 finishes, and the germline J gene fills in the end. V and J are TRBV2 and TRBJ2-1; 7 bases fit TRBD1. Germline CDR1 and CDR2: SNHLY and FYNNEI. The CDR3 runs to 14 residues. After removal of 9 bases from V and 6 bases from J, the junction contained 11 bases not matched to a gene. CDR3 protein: CASSRDSSINEQFF. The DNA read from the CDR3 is TGTGCCAGTTCCCGGGACAGCAGCATCAATGAG. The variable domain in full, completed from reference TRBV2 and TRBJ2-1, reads EPEVTQTPSHQVTQMGQEVILRCVPISNHLYFYWYRQILGQKVEFLVSFYNNEISEKSEIFDDQFSVERPDGSNFTLKIRSTKLEDSAMYFCASSRDSSINEQFFGPGTRLTVL.

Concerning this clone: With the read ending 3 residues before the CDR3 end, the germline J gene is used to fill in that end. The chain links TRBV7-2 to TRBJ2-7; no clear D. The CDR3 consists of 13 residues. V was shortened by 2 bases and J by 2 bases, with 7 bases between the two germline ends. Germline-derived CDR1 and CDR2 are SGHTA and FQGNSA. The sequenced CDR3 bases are TGTGCCAGCAGCTTAAGCCTTCCCTACGAG. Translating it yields CASSLSLPYE. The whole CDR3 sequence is CASSLSLPYEQYF.

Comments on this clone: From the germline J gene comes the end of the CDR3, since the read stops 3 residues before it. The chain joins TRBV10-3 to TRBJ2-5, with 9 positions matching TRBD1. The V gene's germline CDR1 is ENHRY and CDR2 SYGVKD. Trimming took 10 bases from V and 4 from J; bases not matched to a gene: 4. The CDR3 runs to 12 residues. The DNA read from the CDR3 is TGTGCCACGGACAGGGGCGGAGAGACC. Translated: CATDRGGET. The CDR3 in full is CATDRGGETQYF.

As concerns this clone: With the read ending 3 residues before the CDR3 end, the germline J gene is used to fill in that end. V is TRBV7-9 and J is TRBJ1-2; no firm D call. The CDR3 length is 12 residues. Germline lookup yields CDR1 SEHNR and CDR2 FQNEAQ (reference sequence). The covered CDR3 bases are TGTGCCAGCAGCTTAGCGGGCTACGAC. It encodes CASSLAGYD. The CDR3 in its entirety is CASSLAGYDYTF. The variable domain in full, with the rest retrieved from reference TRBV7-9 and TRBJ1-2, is DTGVSQNPRHKITKRGQNVTFRCDPISEHNRLYWYRQTLGQGPEFLTYFQNEAQLEKSRLLSDRFSAERPKGSFSTLEIQRTEQGDSAMYLCASSLAGYDYTFGSGTRLTVV.

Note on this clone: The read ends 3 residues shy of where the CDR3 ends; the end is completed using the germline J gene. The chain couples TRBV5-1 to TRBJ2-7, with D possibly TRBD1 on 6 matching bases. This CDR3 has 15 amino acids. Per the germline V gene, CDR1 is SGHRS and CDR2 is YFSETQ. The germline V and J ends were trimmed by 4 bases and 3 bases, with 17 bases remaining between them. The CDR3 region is CASSLVTGRFYEQYF. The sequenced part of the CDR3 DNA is TGCGCCAGCAGCCTTGTGACAGGTCGATTCTACGAG.

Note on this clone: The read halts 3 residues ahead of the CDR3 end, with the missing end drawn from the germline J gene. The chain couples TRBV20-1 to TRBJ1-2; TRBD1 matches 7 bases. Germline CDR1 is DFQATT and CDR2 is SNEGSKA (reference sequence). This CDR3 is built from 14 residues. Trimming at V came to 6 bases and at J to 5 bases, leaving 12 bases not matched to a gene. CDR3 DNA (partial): TGCAGTGCCAAACCTAGACAGGGAGTTTATGGC. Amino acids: CSAKPRQGVYG. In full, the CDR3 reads CSAKPRQGVYGYTF.

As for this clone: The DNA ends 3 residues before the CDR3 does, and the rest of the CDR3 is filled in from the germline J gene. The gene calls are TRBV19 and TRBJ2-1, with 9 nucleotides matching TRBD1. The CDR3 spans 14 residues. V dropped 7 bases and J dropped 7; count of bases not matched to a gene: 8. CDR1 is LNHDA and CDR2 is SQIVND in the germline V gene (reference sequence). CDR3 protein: CASTRPGTGNEQFF. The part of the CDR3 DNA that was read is TGTGCCAGTACCCGTCCCGGGACAGGGAATGAG.

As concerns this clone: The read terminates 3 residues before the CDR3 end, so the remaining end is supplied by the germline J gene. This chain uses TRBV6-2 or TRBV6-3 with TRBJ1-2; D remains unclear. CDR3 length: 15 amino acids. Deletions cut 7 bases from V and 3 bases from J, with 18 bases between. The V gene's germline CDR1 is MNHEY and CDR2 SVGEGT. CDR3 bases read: TGTGCCAGCACCTTTATCAGACCCCAGGACTATGGC. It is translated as CASTFIRPQDYG. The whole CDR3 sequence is CASTFIRPQDYGYTF.

Partial CDR3 DNA: TGCAGTGCACGGGACATTGGCAATCAGCCC. The encoded protein is CSARDIGNQP. The entire CDR3 sequence reads CSARDIGNQPQHF. The chain is built from TRBV20-1 and TRBJ1-5, with D maybe TRBD1 (6 bases). The read terminates 3 residues ahead of where the CDR3 ends, so the germline J gene completes it. CDR1 and CDR2 (germline): DFQATT, SNEGSKA (reference sequence). V shed 6 bases and J shed 2 bases, with 11 bases lying between them. The CDR3 has 13 amino acids.

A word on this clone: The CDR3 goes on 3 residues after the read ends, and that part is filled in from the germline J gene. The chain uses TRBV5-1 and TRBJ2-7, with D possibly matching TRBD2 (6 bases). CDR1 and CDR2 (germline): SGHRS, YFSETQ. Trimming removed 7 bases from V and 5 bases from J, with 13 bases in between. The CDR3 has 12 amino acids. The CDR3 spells CASSPGGHEQYF. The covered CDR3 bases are TGCGCCAGCTCCCCCGGAGGGCACGAG.

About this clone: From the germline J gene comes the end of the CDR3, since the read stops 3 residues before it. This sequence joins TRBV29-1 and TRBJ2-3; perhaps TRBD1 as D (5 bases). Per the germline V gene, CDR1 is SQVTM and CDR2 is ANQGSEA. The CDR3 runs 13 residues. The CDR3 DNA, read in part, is TGCAGCGTCGCCGTAAACAGGAGAGAGACG. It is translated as CSVAVNRRET. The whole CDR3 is CSVAVNRRETQYF.

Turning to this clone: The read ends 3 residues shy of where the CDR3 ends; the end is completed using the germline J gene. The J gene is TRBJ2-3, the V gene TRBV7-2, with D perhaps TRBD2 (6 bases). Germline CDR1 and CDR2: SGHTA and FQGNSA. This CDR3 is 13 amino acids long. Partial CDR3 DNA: TGTGCCAGCAGCTTAGGAGGGACTCAGCCG. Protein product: CASSLGGTQP. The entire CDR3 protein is CASSLGGTQPQYF.

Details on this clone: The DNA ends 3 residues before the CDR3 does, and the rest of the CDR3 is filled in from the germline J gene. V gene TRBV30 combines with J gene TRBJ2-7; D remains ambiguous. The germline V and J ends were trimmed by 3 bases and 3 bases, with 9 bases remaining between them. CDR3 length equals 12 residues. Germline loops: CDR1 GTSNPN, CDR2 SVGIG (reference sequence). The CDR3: CAWSGLYYEQYF. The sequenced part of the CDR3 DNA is TGTGCCTGGAGCGGTCTCTACTACGAG. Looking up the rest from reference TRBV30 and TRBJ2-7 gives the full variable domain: SQTIHQWPATLVQPVGSPLSLECTVEGTSNPNLYWYRQAAGRGLQLLFYSVGIGQISSEVPQNLSASRPQDRQFILSSKKLLLSDSGFYLCAWSGLYYEQYFGPGTRLTVT.

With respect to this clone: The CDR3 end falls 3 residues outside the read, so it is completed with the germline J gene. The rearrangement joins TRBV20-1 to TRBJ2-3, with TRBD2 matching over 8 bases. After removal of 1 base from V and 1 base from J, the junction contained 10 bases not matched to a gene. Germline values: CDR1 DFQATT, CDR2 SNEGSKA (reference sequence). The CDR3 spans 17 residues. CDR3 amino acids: CSARVAGGTRGTDTQYF. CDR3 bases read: TGCAGTGCTAGAGTTGCGGGGGGTACCCGGGGCACAGATACG.

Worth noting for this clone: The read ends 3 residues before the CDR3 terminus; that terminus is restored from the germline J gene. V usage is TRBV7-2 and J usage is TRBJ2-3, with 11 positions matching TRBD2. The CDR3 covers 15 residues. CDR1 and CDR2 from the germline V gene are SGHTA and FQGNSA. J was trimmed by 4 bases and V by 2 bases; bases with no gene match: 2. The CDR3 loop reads CASSLSSGGPDTQYF. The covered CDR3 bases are TGTGCCAGCAGCTTATCTAGCGGGGGGCCAGATACG. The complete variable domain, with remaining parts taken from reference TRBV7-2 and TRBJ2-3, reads GAGVSQSPSNKVTEKGKDVELRCDPISGHTALYWYRQSLGQGLEFLIYFQGNSAPDKSGLPSDRFSAERTGGSVSTLTIQRTQQEDSAVYLCASSLSSGGPDTQYFGPGTRLTVL.

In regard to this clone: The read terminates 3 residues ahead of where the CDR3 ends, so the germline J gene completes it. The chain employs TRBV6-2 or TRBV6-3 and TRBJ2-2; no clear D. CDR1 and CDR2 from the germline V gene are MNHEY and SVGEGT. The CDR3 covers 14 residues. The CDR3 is CASSSHATNEKLFF. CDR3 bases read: TGTGCCAGCAGTTCGCATGCAACTAATGAAAAG.

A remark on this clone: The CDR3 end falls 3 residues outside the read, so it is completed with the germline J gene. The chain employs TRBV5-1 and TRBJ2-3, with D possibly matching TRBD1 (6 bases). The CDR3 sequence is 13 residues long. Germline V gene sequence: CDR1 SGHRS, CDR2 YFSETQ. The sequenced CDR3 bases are TGCGCCAGCAGAAACACAGGGCAAGAGACG. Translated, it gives CASRNTGQET. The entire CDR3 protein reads CASRNTGQETQYF.

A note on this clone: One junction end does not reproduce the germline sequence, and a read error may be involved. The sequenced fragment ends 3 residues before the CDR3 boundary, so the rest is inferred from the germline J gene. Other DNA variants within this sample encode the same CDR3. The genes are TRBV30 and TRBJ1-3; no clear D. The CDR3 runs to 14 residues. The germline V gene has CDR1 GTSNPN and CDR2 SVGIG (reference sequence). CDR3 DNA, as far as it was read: TGTGCCTGGAGTGGCGGATCAAGAGTAAACACT. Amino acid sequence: CAWSGGSRVNT. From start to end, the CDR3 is CAWSGGSRVNTIYF.

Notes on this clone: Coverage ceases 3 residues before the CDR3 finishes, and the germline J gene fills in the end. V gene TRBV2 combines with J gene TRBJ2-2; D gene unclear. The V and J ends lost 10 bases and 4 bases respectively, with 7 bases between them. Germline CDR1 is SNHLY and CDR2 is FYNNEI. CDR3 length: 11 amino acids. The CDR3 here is CATKATGELFF. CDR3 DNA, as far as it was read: TGTGCCACCAAGGCCACCGGGGAG.